The 30 T cell receptor beta chains given below trace back to one sample, sequenced in a study of shared clonotypes between healthy human individuals. Sequenced by immunoSEQ multiplex PCR; TCRdb stores in-frame clones only, minus some. Of some 660,000 clones in the sample, approximately 73% were seen once. Sequencing was carried out using memory CD4+ T cells sorted from blood. Subset indicated: CD45RA-negative fraction. Receptors were obtained from a woman in her twenties or thirties in good health.

The chain's CDR3 is CASSWLWRTEAFF. The CDR3 bases are TGCGCCAGCAGCTGGCTATGGAGGACTGAAGCTTTCTTT. This rearrangement joins TRBV5-1 to TRBJ1-1, with D hard to call. Germline CDR1 is SGHRS and CDR2 is YFSETQ. Deletions cut 3 bases from V and 5 bases from J, with 11 bases between. This CDR3 region has 13 residues.

This clone was picked up many times. The same CDR3 can be traced to other DNA sequences in this sample. The chain is built from TRBV6-1 and TRBJ2-7, with a possible D match to TRBD2 (5 bases). The CDR3 is 14 amino acids. The germline CDR1 and CDR2 sequences are MNHNS and SASEGT. V was cut by 6 bases and J by 0 bases, with 12 bases left in between. CDR3 region: CASSARTDSYEQYF. The DNA of the CDR3 is TGTGCCAGCAGCGCCAGGACTGACTCCTACGAGCAGTACTTC.

The CDR3 bases are TGTGCCAGCAGTTATAACAGGGTTGACTATGGCTACACCTTC. This codes for CASSYNRVDYGYTF. The chain uses TRBV6-5 and TRBJ1-2; the D gene is possibly TRBD1 (6 bases). Germline assignment: CDR1 MNHEY and CDR2 SVGAGI. This CDR3 has 14 residues. V was pared by 3 bases and J by 3 bases, with 11 bases between.

This clone occurred once. The chain carries TRBV6-1 and TRBJ2-7, with D perhaps being TRBD1 or TRBD2 (5 bases each). V shed 2 bases and J shed 0 bases, with 11 bases lying between them. CDR1 and CDR2 (germline): MNHNS, SASEGT. This CDR3 has 15 amino acids. The CDR3 coding sequence is TGTGCCAGCAGTGAAATGTGGGACGGCTCCTACGAGCAGTACTTC. Amino acids: CASSEMWDGSYEQYF.

The chain is built from TRBV28 and TRBJ1-2, with D possibly matching TRBD1 (5 bases). The V end was cut by 7 bases, the J end by 7 bases, with 13 bases between. The CDR3 has 12 residues. Germline-derived CDR1 and CDR2 are MDHEN and SYDVKM. DNA for the CDR3: TGTGCCAGCACGGGACGCCTGGGTGGCTACACCTTC. Translation gives CASTGRLGGYTF.

The CDR3: CASSYNRGGSIQYF. The CDR3 DNA sequence: TGTGCCAGCAGTTATAACAGGGGAGGGAGCATTCAGTACTTC. The chain recombines TRBV6-5 with TRBJ2-4; D possibly matches TRBD1 or TRBD2 (7 bases each). The CDR3 is 14 residues long. Trimming cost V 3 bases and J 9 bases, with 15 bases left between them. The germline CDR1 and CDR2 sequences are MNHEY and SVGAGI.

The chain links TRBV7-7 to TRBJ2-7; 7 bases map to TRBD1. V trimming: 5 bases; J trimming: 4 bases; junction bases outside the gene matches: 5. The CDR3 covers 13 residues. CDR1 is SSHAT and CDR2 is FNYEAQ in the germline V gene (reference sequence). The CDR3 region has the DNA TGTGCCAGCAGCCGGGGACAGAATTACGAGCAGTACTTC. Protein: CASSRGQNYEQYF.

The rearrangement links TRBV19 to TRBJ1-3; no clear D. The V gene lost 3 bases and the J gene lost 2 bases, with 17 bases spanning the gap. This CDR3 comprises 17 residues. From germline, CDR1 is LNHDA and CDR2 SQIVND (reference sequence). The CDR3 loop is CASSISSVLLAGNTIYF. The DNA for the CDR3 is TGTGCCAGTAGTATCTCTTCGGTACTGCTTGCTGGAAACACCATATATTTT.

The V and J genes are TRBV2 and TRBJ2-3, with D possibly being TRBD2 (5 bases). Trimming pared 7 bases from V and 3 bases from J, leaving 17 bases between. CDR1 is SNHLY, CDR2 FYNNEI, per germline. The CDR3 has 15 residues. CDR3 in DNA: TGTGCCAGCACAGTCCAGCGGCCCAGTACAGATACGCAGTATTTT. It yields the protein CASTVQRPSTDTQYF.

This clone is a singleton in its sample. The chain employs TRBV4-2 and TRBJ1-2; TRBD1 aligns across 8 bases. J gave up 5 bases and V 0 bases, and 8 bases lay outside the gene matches. The germline V gene encodes CDR1 LGHNA and CDR2 YNFKEQ. The CDR3 contains 16 residues. The CDR3 sequence is CASSQEEFWTGYGYTF. CDR3 DNA: TGTGCCAGCAGCCAAGAGGAGTTCTGGACAGGGTATGGCTACACCTTC.

V and J are TRBV7-7 and TRBJ2-1, with 8 bases identical to TRBD1. The CDR3 has 16 amino acids. The germline CDR1 and CDR2 sequences are SSHAT and FNYEAQ (reference sequence). J gave up 5 bases and V 0 bases, and 6 bases lay outside the gene matches. In DNA, the CDR3 is TGTGCCAGCAGCTTAGCGACAGGGGCCCCCCACAATGAGCAGTTCTTC. Amino acids: CASSLATGAPHNEQFF.

The rearrangement joins TRBV19 to TRBJ2-1; TRBD1 aligns across 9 bases. V lost 5 bases, J lost 6 bases, and 14 bases stayed unmatched. CDR3 size: 17 residues. Germline V gene data show CDR1 as LNHDA and CDR2 as SQIVND (reference sequence). This CDR3 reads CASSPSAGTGYGNEQFF. The CDR3 coding sequence is TGTGCCAGTAGTCCCTCAGCCGGGACAGGGTACGGCAATGAGCAGTTCTTC.

This chain connects TRBV4-1 to TRBJ1-2; D is perhaps TRBD1 (6 bases). CDR3 length: 17 residues. V was trimmed by 5 bases and J by 6 bases, leaving 25 bases between them. CDR1 and CDR2 from the germline V gene are MGHRA and YSYEKL. The CDR3 protein is CASSSYLTSDRINGYTF. The CDR3 DNA reads TGCGCCAGCAGCTCATACCTTACCTCAGACAGGATAAATGGCTACACCTTC.

This clone has just one count. The V gene is TRBV2, the J gene TRBJ1-2, with 11 positions matching TRBD1. CDR1 and CDR2 from the germline V gene are SNHLY and FYNNEI. Trimming removed 0 bases from V and 1 base from J; junction bases left unmatched: 13. The CDR3 has 20 residues. CDR3 bases: TGTGCCAGCAGTGAAGCGAAGTGGTGGGACAGGGGGAGCGGTAACTATGGCTACACCTTC. As protein: CASSEAKWWDRGSGNYGYTF. Supplemented by reference TRBV2 and TRBJ1-2, the full variable domain reads EPEVTQTPSHQVTQMGQEVILRCVPISNHLYFYWYRQILGQKVEFLVSFYNNEISEKSEIFDDQFSVERPDGSNFTLKIRSTKLEDSAMYFCASSEAKWWDRGSGNYGYTFGSGTRLTVV.

This clone was found once. This rearrangement joins TRBV29-1 to TRBJ2-3, with 7 positions matching TRBD2. Per the germline V gene, CDR1 is SQVTM and CDR2 is ANQGSEA. The CDR3 is 15 residues long. After removal of 3 bases from V and 0 bases from J, the junction contained 6 bases not matched to a gene. DNA of the CDR3: TGCAGCGTTGATACCCTAGCGGAAAGCACAGATACGCAGTATTTT. This gives the protein CSVDTLAESTDTQYF.

The CDR3 sequence: CASSIIRDSPQESYEQYF. CDR3 DNA: TGTGCCAGCAGCATTATTAGGGACAGCCCTCAGGAGTCCTACGAGCAGTACTTC. This sequence joins TRBV27 and TRBJ2-7; TRBD1 matches at 7 bases. This CDR3 has 18 residues. J lost 1 base, V lost 6 bases, and 18 bases had no gene match. Germline CDR1 reads MNHEY; CDR2 reads SMNVEV (reference sequence).

The gene calls are TRBV5-1 and TRBJ1-2; D is perhaps TRBD1 (6 bases). The CDR3 has 13 amino acids. Per germline, CDR1 SGHRS and CDR2 YFSETQ. With 4 bases removed from V and 8 bases from J, the gap between germline ends came to 15 bases. CDR3 loop: CASSLAQGSGYTF. Here the CDR3 DNA reads TGCGCCAGCAGCCTAGCACAGGGTAGCGGCTACACCTTC.

The chain joins TRBV28 to TRBJ1-5; D remains ambiguous. The ends were cut back, 3 bases at V and 2 bases at J, with 5 bases in the middle. This CDR3 spans 13 amino acids. Germline loops: CDR1 MDHEN, CDR2 SYDVKM. DNA for the CDR3: TGTGCCAGCAGTTTTAACGGCAATCAGCCCCAGCATTTT. Translation gives CASSFNGNQPQHF.

In DNA form, the CDR3 reads TGCGCCAGCAGCTTGGTACGGACAGGGCCCATCCAAGAGACCCAGTACTTC. Protein: CASSLVRTGPIQETQYF. The chain is built from TRBV5-1 and TRBJ2-5, with 8 bases identical to TRBD1. This CDR3 has 17 residues. CDR1 SGHRS and CDR2 YFSETQ come from the germline V gene. V was clipped by 0 bases and J by 1 base; unmatched bases: 8.

The chain is built from TRBV5-8 and TRBJ1-5; D unresolved. The V and J ends lost 4 bases and 0 bases respectively, with 11 bases between them. Per germline, CDR1 SGHTS and CDR2 YDEGEE. The CDR3 contains 15 residues. The CDR3 coding sequence is TGTGCCAGCAGCCGGCGGGCCGATAGCAATCAGCCCCAGCATTTT. The encoded protein is CASSRRADSNQPQHF.

This rearrangement joins TRBV6-1 to TRBJ1-2; maybe TRBD1 (6 bases). CDR3 size: 17 residues. Germline CDR1 is MNHNS and CDR2 is SASEGT. V was pared by 3 bases and J by 4 bases, with 21 bases between. The CDR3 DNA follows: TGTGCCAGCAGTGACCCGCCCGGGACAATGAGTATCTATGGCTACACCTTC. This encodes CASSDPPGTMSIYGYTF.

This clone was observed a few times. The rearrangement joins TRBV5-6 to TRBJ2-3; D call uncertain. Germline V gene lookup returns CDR1 SGHDT and CDR2 YYEEEE. CDR3 length: 15 residues. V was clipped by 1 base and J by 2 bases, with 11 bases between them. Written as DNA, the CDR3 is TGTGCCAGCAGCTTGTTGGCCGTGCACACAGATACGCAGTATTTT. This gives the protein CASSLLAVHTDTQYF. The complete variable domain, with remaining parts taken from reference TRBV5-6 and TRBJ2-3, reads DAGVTQSPTHLIKTRGQQVTLRCSPKSGHDTVSWYQQALGQGPQFIFQYYEEEERQRGNFPDRFSGHQFPNYSSELNVNALLLGDSALYLCASSLLAVHTDTQYFGPGTRLTVL.

This sequence joins TRBV2 and TRBJ1-2; a possible D gene is TRBD1 (5 bases). Per the germline V gene, CDR1 is SNHLY and CDR2 is FYNNEI. The V and J ends lost 7 bases and 4 bases respectively, with 10 bases between them. This CDR3 has 12 amino acids. The CDR3 region is CASTGGGYGYTF. In DNA, the CDR3 is TGTGCCAGCACGGGGGGAGGCTATGGCTACACCTTC.

The rearrangement joins TRBV9 to TRBJ2-7, with D tentatively TRBD1 or TRBD2 (6 bases each). Germline-derived CDR1 and CDR2 are SGDLS and YYNGEE. Trimming removed 0 bases from V and 5 bases from J, with 15 bases in between. The CDR3 runs to 15 residues. The CDR3 DNA reads as TGTGCCAGCAGCGTAGAAGGGGGGAGGTCTAACGAGCAGTACTTC. It is translated as CASSVEGGRSNEQYF.

The V and J genes are TRBV2 and TRBJ1-5; TRBD1 matches at 7 bases. Germline CDR1 is SNHLY and CDR2 is FYNNEI. The CDR3 is made up of 13 amino acids. Germline trimming cut 11 bases from V and 3 bases from J; bases unmatched to any gene: 7. CDR3 bases: TGTGCCGGCGGGACAGAAATCAATCAGCCCCAGCATTTT. It encodes CAGGTEINQPQHF.

This clone has only a few counts. The chain recombines TRBV28 with TRBJ2-1, with D perhaps matching TRBD1 (6 bases). Germline CDR1 is MDHEN and CDR2 is SYDVKM. The length of the CDR3 is 16 residues. Trimming pared 5 bases from V and 6 bases from J, leaving 20 bases between. The CDR3 here is CASSPQGRPLSNEQFF. The CDR3 coding sequence is TGTGCCAGCAGTCCGCAGGGGCGCCCACTCTCCAATGAGCAGTTCTTC.

This clone was counted a few times. This chain uses TRBV7-3 with TRBJ1-1; D is uncertain. The CDR3 consists of 14 residues. Germline assignment: CDR1 SGHTA and CDR2 FQGTGA. V lost 5 bases to trimming and J lost 0 bases, with 10 bases between them. The CDR3 DNA reads as TGTGCCAGCAGCCTGTCTAGCATGAACACTGAAGCTTTCTTT. This gives the protein CASSLSSMNTEAFF.

Concerning this clone itself: The junction differs from germline at one of its ends, possibly a read error. The V and J genes are TRBV28 and TRBJ1-4; no reliable D call. The CDR3 totals 12 residues. CDR1 is MDHEN, CDR2 SYDVKM, per germline. CDR3 nucleotides: TGTGCCAGCAGTTTTGGTTATCGGGCAGTCCATTTT. Amino acids: CASSFGYRAVHF.

In this sample, this clone turned up a few times. This chain joins TRBV5-8 and TRBJ2-3; no clear D. There are 14 residues in the CDR3. V was shortened by 3 bases and J by 6 bases, with 14 bases between the two germline ends. Germline CDR1 SGHTS, CDR2 YDEGEE. The CDR3 is CASSWGGSRDTQYF. DNA of the CDR3: TGTGCCAGCAGCTGGGGTGGCTCTAGGGATACGCAGTATTTT.

This clone was found a few times. This chain's CDR3 is CASSLVQGSANEKLFF. In nucleotides, the CDR3 is TGCGCCAGCAGCTTGGTACAGGGATCCGCTAATGAAAAACTGTTTTTT. The rearrangement links TRBV5-1 to TRBJ1-4, with a tentative D call TRBD1 (6 bases). The length of the CDR3 is 16 residues. V gave up 0 bases and J gave up 3 bases, with 12 bases separating them. Per the germline V gene, CDR1 is SGHRS and CDR2 is YFSETQ.